Each of the 10 T cell receptor beta chains below was sequenced from the same sample in a study of cytomegalovirus exposure and HLA in healthy donors. Generated by immunoSEQ multiplex PCR, the TCRdb table keeps only in-frame clones and is missing some. The sample has some 170,000 clones, about 89% seen once; the top ten hold around 7.2%. Sequencing input: PBMCs. Receptors were obtained from a man aged 25-40 years in good health and CMV-seropositive.

This chain joins TRBV6-6 and TRBJ2-7; D unresolved. This CDR3 contains 11 residues. Germline V gene sequence: CDR1 MNHNY, CDR2 SVGAGI (reference sequence). V lost 2 bases, J lost 11 bases, and 10 bases lay in between. The CDR3 here is CASSYKEGKYF. CDR3 in DNA: TGTGCCAGCAGTTACAAGGAAGGCAAGTACTTC.

This clone occurred once. The chain joins TRBV7-3 to TRBJ2-1; D possibly corresponds to TRBD2 (6 bases). V was clipped by 2 bases and J by 5 bases, with 10 bases between them. CDR3 length: 14 amino acids. CDR1 is SGHTA, CDR2 FQGTGA, per germline. The CDR3, as DNA: TGTGCCAGCAGCTTAGACGGGAGAGACAATGAGCAGTTCTTC. It yields the protein CASSLDGRDNEQFF.

This chain connects TRBV25-1 to TRBJ1-5; possible D gene TRBD1, 6 bases. The CDR3 consists of 14 residues. Trimming pared 3 bases from V and 3 bases from J, leaving 9 bases between. The germline V gene has CDR1 MGHDK and CDR2 SYGVNS. The CDR3 protein is CASSEGALNQPQHF. CDR3 in DNA: TGTGCCAGCAGTGAGGGGGCCCTCAATCAGCCCCAGCATTTT.

The chain employs TRBV11-3 and TRBJ2-2; D ambiguous. Germline values: CDR1 SGHNT, CDR2 YENEEA. The V gene lost 5 bases and the J gene lost 4 bases, with 5 bases spanning the gap. CDR3 length: 12 amino acids. CDR3 nucleotides: TGTGCCAGCAGCACCCGCACCGGGGAGCTGTTTTTT. It is translated as CASSTRTGELFF.

J is TRBJ1-1 and V is TRBV9, with 9 bases aligning to TRBD1. The CDR3 covers 15 residues. Germline V gene lookup returns CDR1 SGDLS and CDR2 YYNGEE. Trimming cost V 4 bases and J 3 bases; bases outside gene matches: 7. The CDR3 bases are TGTGCCAGCAGCCCATACCGACAGGGGGACACTGAAGCTTTCTTT. Translation gives CASSPYRQGDTEAFF.

The CDR3, as DNA: TGTGCCAGCAGCTTAGGTACGGGGAGCAATCAGCCCCAGCATTTT. Amino acids: CASSLGTGSNQPQHF. The chain links TRBV7-9 to TRBJ1-5; D remains ambiguous. V lost 1 base and J lost 1, with 8 bases in between. The CDR3 consists of 15 residues. The germline V gene encodes CDR1 SEHNR and CDR2 FQNEAQ (reference sequence).

This sequence joins TRBV6-1 and TRBJ2-7, with TRBD2 as a possible D gene (6 bases). V gave up 3 bases and J gave up 4 bases, with 16 bases separating them. This CDR3 has 15 amino acids. Germline loops: CDR1 MNHNS, CDR2 SASEGT. Here the CDR3 reads CASSDVAGRSYEQYF. The DNA of the CDR3 is TGTGCCAGCAGTGACGTCGCAGGGAGGTCATACGAGCAGTACTTC.

V and J are TRBV14 and TRBJ2-7; 9 bases map to TRBD2. Trimming at V came to 0 bases and at J to 3 bases, leaving 9 bases not matched to a gene. The germline V gene has CDR1 SGHDN and CDR2 FVKESK. This CDR3 contains 17 residues. The CDR3 DNA sequence: TGTGCCAGCAGCCAAGAACTAGGCGGGAGGGCCTACTACGAGCAGTACTTC. Amino acid sequence: CASSQELGGRAYYEQYF.

The chain combines TRBV21-1 with TRBJ1-1; the table's D gene call, TRBD1, was not cross checked with the DNA. TRBV21-1 is a known pseudogene. The CDR3 spans 12 residues. CDR3 region: CASTLRGTEAFF. CDR3 bases: TGTGCCAGCACCCTCAGGGGCACTGAAGCTTTCTTT.

CDR3 coding DNA: TGTGCCAGCAGTCGGACTAGCGGGGGGCCGGGGGAGCTGTTTTTT. It codes for CASSRTSGGPGELFF. The V call is TRBV6-5, the J call TRBJ2-2; TRBD2 matches 14 bases. The CDR3 loop spans 15 amino acids. CDR1 and CDR2 (germline): MNHEY, SVGAGI. With 5 bases clipped from V and 8 bases from J, the junction kept 4 bases outside the gene matches.